This T cell receptor beta chain came from a study of T-cell reconstitution after alpha-beta-depleted transplantation in children. It was with unique molecular identifiers that the TCRbeta library was prepared. TCRdb called the PCR reads again in MiXCR, with one record for every CDR3 protein. The table shows fewer than 150,000 distinct CDR3 sequences, with about 9.5% occurring only once. Study-level points and caveats: A year post-transplant, T-cell counts and diversity derived mostly from newly produced T cells.

Per germline, CDR1 SQVTM and CDR2 ANQGSEA. The V end lost 0 bases, the J end lost 6 bases, and 12 bases lay between the germline ends. The CDR3 runs 15 residues. About this clonotype itself: The antigen is not known. With a much larger clone just one base away, this may be a read error.

The sequences come from PBMCs, mostly from graft donor cells, collected 180 days after TCRalphabeta/CD19-depleted stem cell transplant. This sequence originates from a girl under three years old who had a stem cell transplant for combined immunodeficiency, so the T cells may come from the graft donor. The chain employs TRBV29-1 and TRBJ2-6; D unresolved. CDR3 nucleotides: TGCAGCGTTGAAGATCGAAGGGCCGCGGCCAACGTCCTGACTTTC. Translating gives CSVEDRRAAANVLTF.